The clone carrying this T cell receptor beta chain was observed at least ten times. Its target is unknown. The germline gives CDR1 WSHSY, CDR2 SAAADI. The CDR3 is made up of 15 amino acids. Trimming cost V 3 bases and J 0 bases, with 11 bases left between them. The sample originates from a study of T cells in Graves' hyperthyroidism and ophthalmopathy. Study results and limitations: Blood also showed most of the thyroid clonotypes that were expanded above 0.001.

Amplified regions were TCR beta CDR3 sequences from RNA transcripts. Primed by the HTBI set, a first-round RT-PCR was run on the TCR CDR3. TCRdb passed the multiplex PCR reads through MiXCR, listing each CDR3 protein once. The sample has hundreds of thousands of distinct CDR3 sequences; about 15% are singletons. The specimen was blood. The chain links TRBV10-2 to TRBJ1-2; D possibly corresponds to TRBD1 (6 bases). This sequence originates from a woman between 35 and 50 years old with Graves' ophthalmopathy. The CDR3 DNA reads TGCGCCAGCAGTGATCAGGGGAGGACTAACTATGGCTACACCTTC. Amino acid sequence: CASSDQGRTNYGYTF.